The T cell receptor beta chain under discussion was sequenced for a study of breast tumors, draining lymph nodes, adjacent tissues. Whole-study results and caveats: Tumor T cell lymph node origin was a supported hypothesis, not proven.

The CDR3 has 17 amino acids. The germline CDR1 and CDR2 sequences are SNHLY and FYNNEI. J gave up 2 bases and V 5 bases, and 10 bases lay outside the gene matches. As regards this clonotype: Antigen: not known.

From the multiplex PCR reads, TCRdb called clonotypes with MiXCR, one entry per CDR3 protein. The table shows approximately 23,000 distinct CDR3 sequences, with approximately 75% occurring only once. The J gene is TRBJ2-7, the V gene TRBV2, with TRBD2 matching over 12 bases. This TCR derives from a female donor with breast cancer. Some clones in this sample may be carry-over from other donors' samples. The specimen was tumor-adjacent breast tissue. The CDR3 DNA follows: TGTGCCAGCAGTTTTGGACTAGCGGGACTCCCCACCTACGAGCAGTACTTC. Amino acid sequence: CASSFGLAGLPTYEQYF.